The sequence of this T cell receptor beta chain was determined in a study of OX40 agonist ivuxolimab in advanced cancers. Turning to the overall study: Ivuxolimab was a fully human IgG2 agonistic monoclonal antibody targeting the costimulatory receptor OX40 (CD134). Intravenous ivuxolimab was administered to patients every 2 weeks at six dose levels: 0.01, 0.1, 0.3, 1.5, 3 and 10 mg/kg. Of the roughly 51 patients in dose escalation, around 20 had hepatocellular carcinoma, roughly 15 had melanoma, 9 had renal cell carcinoma and 9 had head and neck cancer. In the dose-escalation cohort, around four fifths of patients were male, and the mean age was approximately 64 years, with a range of about 20 to 79. Prior anti-PD-1, anti-PD-L1 or anti-CTLA-4 therapy was permitted, and checkpoint inhibitors had been received by 30% to 40% of dose-escalation patients. Partial responses occurred in three dose-escalation patients: two with cutaneous melanoma and one with hepatocellular carcinoma. Peripheral TCRbeta sequencing was intended to test whether TCR sequence diversity was altered and clonal T-cell expansion was caused by ivuxolimab. The monotherapy dose-escalation portion (N ≈ 50 patients) of the phase I ivuxolimab trial is reported in the paper. Study-wide findings and limitations: At doses from 0.1 to 3.0 mg/kg, clonal expansion was seen in both CD4+ and CD8+ blood T cells between baseline and week 6. The antigen specificity of the peripheral T cells that underwent clonal expansion was not determined. After ivuxolimab, more expanded clones were found on average in CD8+ T cells than in CD4+ T cells. Partial responders in the 0.1-3.0 mg/kg groups had among the lowest normalized peripheral clonal expansion, especially among CD8+ T cells. Low levels of normalized T-cell clonal expansion were also shown by some nonresponding patients.

Notes on this clone: There is no known antigen for this receptor. No per-base quality is available; no much larger clone lies one base away.

Genomic DNA was isolated from the sorted cells so that the TCRbeta CDR3 region could be sequenced. The immunoSEQ Assay was used to sequence the TCRbeta CDR3 regions. As stored in TCRdb, this immuneACCESS dataset retains in-frame rearrangements with V and J assigned. A fraction of the clones does not appear; measured against another copy, unresolved V genes explain less than half of the discrepancy, and the remainder lacks a known reason. Present in this sample are 65,000 to 95,000 clones, around 86% of which were seen just once. 6.2% of the sample is taken by the ten largest. Patients with autoimmune disease history or receiving systemic immunosuppression were excluded from the trial. Peripheral blood for TCR sequencing was collected from all dose cohorts at baseline, on cycle 4 day 1, and on cycle 7 day 1. Samples were obtained from an open-label, multicenter, first-in-human phase I dose-escalation trial of ivuxolimab. The trial enrolled adults with locally advanced or metastatic head and neck squamous cell, hepatocellular, melanoma or renal cell carcinoma. CD4+ and CD8+ T cells were sorted separately from peripheral blood before TCR sequencing.

This sequence was found in an adult with an advanced solid tumor such as melanoma, head and neck, liver or kidney cancer. Sequencing used CD4+ or CD8+ T cells sorted from blood, obtained in a trial of the OX40 agonist ivuxolimab.

The CDR3: CASSLAGFATNEKLFF. The sequenced DNA: TGTGCCAGCAGCTTGGCGGGGTTCGCAACTAATGAAAAACTGTTTTTT. The V gene is TRBV5-6 and the J gene is TRBJ1-4, with an unclear D gene assignment. From a lookup of the germline V gene, CDR1 and CDR2 are SGHDT and YYEEEE. Cut back by 0 bases and 0 bases, the V and J ends lie 9 bases apart. The CDR3 holds 16 amino acids from the cysteine to the phenylalanine. Only the CDR3 region is kept as DNA, spanning 48 bases read in frame from base 1.